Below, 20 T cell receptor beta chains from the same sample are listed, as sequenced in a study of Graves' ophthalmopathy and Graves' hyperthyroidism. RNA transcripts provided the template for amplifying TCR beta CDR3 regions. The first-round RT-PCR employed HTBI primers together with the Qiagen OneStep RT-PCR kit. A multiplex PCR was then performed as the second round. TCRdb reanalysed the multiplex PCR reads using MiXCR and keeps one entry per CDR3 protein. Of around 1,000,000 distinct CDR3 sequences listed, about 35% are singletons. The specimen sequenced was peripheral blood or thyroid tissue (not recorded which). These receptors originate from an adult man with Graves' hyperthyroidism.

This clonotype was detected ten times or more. The CDR3 nucleotides are TGTGCCAGCAGACGGGGAGTCTCCTACGAGCAGTACTTC. Protein sequence: CASRRGVSYEQYF. The chain carries TRBV2 and TRBJ2-7; TRBD2 might be the D (5 bases). Trimming shortened V by 6 bases and J by 0 bases, and 9 bases separated the two germline ends. Germline CDR1 and CDR2: SNHLY and FYNNEI. The CDR3 has 13 residues.

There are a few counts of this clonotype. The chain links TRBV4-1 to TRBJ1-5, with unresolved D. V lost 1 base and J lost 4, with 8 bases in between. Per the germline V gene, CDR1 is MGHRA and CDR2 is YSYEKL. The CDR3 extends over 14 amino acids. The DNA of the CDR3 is TGCGCCAGCAGCCAAGTAGAAGGAAATCAGCCCCAGCATTTT. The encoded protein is CASSQVEGNQPQHF.

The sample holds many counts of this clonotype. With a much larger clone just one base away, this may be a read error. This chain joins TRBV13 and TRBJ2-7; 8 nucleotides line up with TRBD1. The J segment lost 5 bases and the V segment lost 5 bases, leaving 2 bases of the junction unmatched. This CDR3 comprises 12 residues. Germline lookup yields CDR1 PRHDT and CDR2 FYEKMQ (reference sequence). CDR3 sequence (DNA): TGTGCCAGCAGCCCAGGGGGCGACGAGCAGTACTTC. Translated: CASSPGGDEQYF.

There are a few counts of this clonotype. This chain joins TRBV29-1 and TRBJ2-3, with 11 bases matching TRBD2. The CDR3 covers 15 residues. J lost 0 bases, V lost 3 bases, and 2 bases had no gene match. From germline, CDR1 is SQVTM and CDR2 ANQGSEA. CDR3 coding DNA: TGCAGCGTTGAGGGACTAGCGGAAAGCACAGATACGCAGTATTTT. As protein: CSVEGLAESTDTQYF.

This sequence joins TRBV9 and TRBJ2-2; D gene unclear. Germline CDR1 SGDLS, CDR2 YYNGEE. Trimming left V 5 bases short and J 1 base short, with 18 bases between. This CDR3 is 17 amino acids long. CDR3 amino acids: CASSYSAGYGNTGELFF. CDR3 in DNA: TGTGCCAGCAGTTACTCGGCCGGGTATGGGAACACCGGGGAGCTGTTTTTT.

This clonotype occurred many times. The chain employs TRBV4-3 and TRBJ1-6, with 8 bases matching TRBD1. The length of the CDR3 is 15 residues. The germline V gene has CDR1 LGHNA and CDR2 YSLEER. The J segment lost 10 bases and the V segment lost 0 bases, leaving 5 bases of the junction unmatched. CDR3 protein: CASSQDMDRASPLHF. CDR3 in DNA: TGCGCCAGCAGCCAAGATATGGACAGGGCCTCACCCCTCCACTTT.

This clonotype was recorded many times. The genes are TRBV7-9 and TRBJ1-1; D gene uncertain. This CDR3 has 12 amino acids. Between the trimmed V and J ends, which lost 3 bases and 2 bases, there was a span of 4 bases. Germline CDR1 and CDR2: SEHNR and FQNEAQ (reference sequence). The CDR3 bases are TGTGCCAGCAGCTTCCGTAACACTGAAGCTTTCTTT. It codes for CASSFRNTEAFF.

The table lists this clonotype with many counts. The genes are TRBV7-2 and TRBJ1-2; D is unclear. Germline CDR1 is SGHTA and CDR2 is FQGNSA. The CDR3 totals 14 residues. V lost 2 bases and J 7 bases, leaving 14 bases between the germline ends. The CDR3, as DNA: TGTGCCAGCAGCTTACCAGGACGGGCTCTTGGCTACACCTTC. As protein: CASSLPGRALGYTF.

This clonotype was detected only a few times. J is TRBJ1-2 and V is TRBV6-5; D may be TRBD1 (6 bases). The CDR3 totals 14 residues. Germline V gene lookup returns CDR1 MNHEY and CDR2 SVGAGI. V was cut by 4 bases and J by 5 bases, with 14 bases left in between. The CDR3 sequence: CASSSGGGAYGYTF. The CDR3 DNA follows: TGTGCCAGCAGTTCCGGGGGGGGCGCGTATGGCTACACCTTC.

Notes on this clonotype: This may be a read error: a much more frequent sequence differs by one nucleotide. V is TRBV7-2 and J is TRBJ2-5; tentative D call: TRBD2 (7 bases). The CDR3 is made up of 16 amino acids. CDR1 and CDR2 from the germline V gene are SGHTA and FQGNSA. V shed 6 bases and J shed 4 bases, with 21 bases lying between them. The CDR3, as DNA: TGTGCCAGCAGAGGGGGGGACCAAATATATGGAGAGACCCAGTACTTC. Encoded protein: CASRGGDQIYGETQYF.

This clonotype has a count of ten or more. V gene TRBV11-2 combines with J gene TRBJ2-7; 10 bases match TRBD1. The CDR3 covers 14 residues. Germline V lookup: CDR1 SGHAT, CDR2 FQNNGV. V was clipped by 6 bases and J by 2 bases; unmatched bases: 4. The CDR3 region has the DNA TGTGCCAGCAGAGTCGGACAGGGGGCCTACGAGCAGTACTTC. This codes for CASRVGQGAYEQYF.

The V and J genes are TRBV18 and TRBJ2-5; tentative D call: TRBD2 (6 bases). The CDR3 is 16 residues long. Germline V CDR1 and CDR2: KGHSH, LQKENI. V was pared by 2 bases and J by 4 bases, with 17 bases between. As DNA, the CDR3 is TGTGCCAGCTCACCAAGTATGTCGGGAGAGGGAGAGACCCAGTACTTC. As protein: CASSPSMSGEGETQYF.

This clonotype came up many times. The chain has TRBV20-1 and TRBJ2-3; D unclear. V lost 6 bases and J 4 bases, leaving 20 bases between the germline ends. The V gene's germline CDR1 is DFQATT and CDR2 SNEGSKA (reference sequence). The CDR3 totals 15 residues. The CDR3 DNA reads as TGCAGTGCAGAGGCCCCGGCGAGTAACGCAGATACGCAGTATTTT. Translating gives CSAEAPASNADTQYF.

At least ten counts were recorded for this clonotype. In DNA, the CDR3 is TGTGCCAGCAGCGTAGCAGGCAGGGAGAATCAGCCCCAGCATTTT. It is translated as CASSVAGRENQPQHF. This chain links TRBV9 with TRBJ1-5, with D perhaps matching TRBD1 (5 bases). V lost 0 bases and J 4 bases, leaving 11 bases between the germline ends. This CDR3 spans 15 amino acids. Germline-derived CDR1 and CDR2 are SGDLS and YYNGEE. The full variable domain, with the rest looked up from reference TRBV9 and TRBJ1-5, is DSGVTQTPKHLITATGQRVTLRCSPRSGDLSVYWYQQSLDQGLQFLIQYYNGEERAKGNILERFSAQQFPDLHSELNLSSLELGDSALYFCASSVAGRENQPQHFGDGTRLSIL.

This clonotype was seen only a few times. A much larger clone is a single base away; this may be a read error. In nucleotides, the CDR3 is TGTGCCAGCAGTGACGGGGCTGGGGCTAGCGGGGAGGGAGAGACCCAGTACTTC. Its translation is CASSDGAGASGEGETQYF. The chain has TRBV25-1 and TRBJ2-5, with 9 bases aligning to TRBD2. The CDR3 length is 18 residues. V gave up 3 bases and J gave up 4 bases; unmatched junction bases: 15. Germline values: CDR1 MGHDK, CDR2 SYGVNS.

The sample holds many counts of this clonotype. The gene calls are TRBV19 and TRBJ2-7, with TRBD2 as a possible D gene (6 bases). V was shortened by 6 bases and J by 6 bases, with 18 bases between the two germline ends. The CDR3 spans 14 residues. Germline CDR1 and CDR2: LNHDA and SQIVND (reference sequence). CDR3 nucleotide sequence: TGTGCCAGTAGCAGAGGGAGGCTGAATGGCGAGCAGTACTTC. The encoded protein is CASSRGRLNGEQYF.

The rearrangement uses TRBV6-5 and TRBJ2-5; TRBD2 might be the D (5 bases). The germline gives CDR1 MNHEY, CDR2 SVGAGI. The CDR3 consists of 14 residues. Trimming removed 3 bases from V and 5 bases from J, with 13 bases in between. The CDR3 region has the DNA TGTGCCAGCAGTTATGTATTAGGCGGGGAGACCCAGTACTTC. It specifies CASSYVLGGETQYF.

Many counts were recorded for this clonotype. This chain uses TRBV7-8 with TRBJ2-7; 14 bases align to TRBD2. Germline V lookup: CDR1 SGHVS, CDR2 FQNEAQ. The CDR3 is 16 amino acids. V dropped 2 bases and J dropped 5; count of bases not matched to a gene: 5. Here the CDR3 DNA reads TGTGCCAGCAGCTTAAATCGACTAGCGGGAGGGGACGAGCAGTACTTC. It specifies CASSLNRLAGGDEQYF.

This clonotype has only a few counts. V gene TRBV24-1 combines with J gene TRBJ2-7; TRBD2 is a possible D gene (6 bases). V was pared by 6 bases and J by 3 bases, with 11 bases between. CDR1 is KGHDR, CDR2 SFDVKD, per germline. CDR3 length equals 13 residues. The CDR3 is CATSPGGSYEQYF. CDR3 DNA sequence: TGTGCCACCAGTCCCGGGGGAAGCTACGAGCAGTACTTC.

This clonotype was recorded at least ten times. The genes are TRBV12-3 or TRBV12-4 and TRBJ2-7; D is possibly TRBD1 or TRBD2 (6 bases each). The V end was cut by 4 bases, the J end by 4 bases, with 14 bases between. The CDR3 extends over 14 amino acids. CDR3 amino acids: CASSWRGSVYEQYF. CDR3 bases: TGTGCCAGCAGTTGGAGGGGGTCCGTTTACGAGCAGTACTTC.